The 12 T cell receptor beta chains given below trace back to one sample, sequenced in a study of cytomegalovirus exposure and HLA in healthy donors listed by TCRdb under 2017. The library relied on the immunoSEQ multiplex PCR assay. A mixture of 60 forward primers for TCR Vbeta segments and 13 reverse primers for TCR Jbeta segments was used in the multiplex PCR. TCRdb limited this immuneACCESS table to in-frame rearrangements with V and J called. A share of clones is missing; checked studies link under half to unresolved V genes, and the rest is unexplained. The sample table holds fewer than 200,000 clones, of which 75% to 90% were seen once. The ten largest clones represent approximately 1.1% of the sample. The sample consisted of PBMCs. These receptors all stem from a boy aged 2 to 10 in good health and CMV-seronegative.

The rearrangement joins TRBV7-9 to TRBJ2-1, with 8 bases lining up with TRBD1. V trimming: 8 bases; J trimming: 4 bases; junction bases outside the gene matches: 7. CDR3 length: 14 residues. Per germline, CDR1 SEHNR and CDR2 FQNEAQ (reference sequence). This CDR3 is CASVPGGYYNEQFF. CDR3 in DNA: TGTGCCAGCGTCCCAGGGGGCTATTACAATGAGCAGTTCTTC.

V and J are TRBV29-1 and TRBJ2-1; D might be TRBD1 (5 bases). This CDR3 contains 15 residues. Germline V gene data show CDR1 as SQVTM and CDR2 as ANQGSEA. Trimming shortened V by 4 bases and J by 0 bases, and 13 bases separated the two germline ends. For the CDR3, the DNA is TGCAGCGTTGTAGGGGTAGGAAGCTCCTACAATGAGCAGTTCTTC. Its translation: CSVVGVGSSYNEQFF.

The rearrangement joins TRBV9 to TRBJ2-1, with 7 bases fitting TRBD1. With V trimmed by 1 base and J by 7 bases, 17 bases remained unmatched. The CDR3 covers 18 residues. Germline CDR1 and CDR2: SGDLS and YYNGEE. CDR3 loop: CASSVSHSRTGRVNEQFF. DNA of the CDR3: TGTGCCAGCAGCGTATCACACTCCAGGACAGGACGAGTGAATGAGCAGTTCTTC.

The chain joins TRBV2 to TRBJ1-2; 7 nucleotides agree with TRBD1. The CDR3 consists of 15 residues. Germline lookup yields CDR1 SNHLY and CDR2 FYNNEI. Unmatched junction bases numbered 10, after V lost 5 bases and J lost 4 bases. The CDR3: CASSPRTGETYGYTF. For the CDR3, the DNA is TGTGCCAGCAGTCCGAGGACAGGAGAAACCTATGGCTACACCTTC.

As for this clone: An end of the junction differs from the germline gene, which may be a read error. This CDR3 is also generated by other DNA sequences in the sample. The rearrangement links TRBV27 to TRBJ1-6; maybe TRBD1 (5 bases). This CDR3 is 17 amino acids long. Germline CDR1 MNHEY, CDR2 SMNVEV (reference sequence). CDR3 in amino acids: CASSPSRRDPYNSPLHF. For the CDR3, the DNA is TGTGCCAGCAGTCCCTCCCGGAGGGACCCCTATAATTCCCCCCTCCACTTT.

The chain links TRBV27 to TRBJ1-1, with D possibly TRBD1 on 6 matching bases. The CDR3 has 14 amino acids. Trimming shortened V by 0 bases and J by 4 bases, and 9 bases separated the two germline ends. The germline V gene encodes CDR1 MNHEY and CDR2 SMNVEV (reference sequence). CDR3 nucleotide sequence: TGTGCCAGCAGTTTATCGTCAGGGGCCACTGAAGCTTTCTTT. Translation: CASSLSSGATEAFF.

The chain recombines TRBV2 with TRBJ1-1; a possible D gene is TRBD1 (6 bases). Trimming left V 5 bases short and J 2 bases short, with 12 bases between. Germline CDR1 and CDR2: SNHLY and FYNNEI. CDR3 length equals 14 residues. CDR3 protein: CASSFGQLNTEAFF. CDR3 sequence (DNA): TGTGCCAGCAGTTTCGGACAGCTAAACACTGAAGCTTTCTTT.

This clone showed up just a few times. The chain links TRBV9 to TRBJ2-7; D possibly corresponds to TRBD1 (6 bases). The CDR3 length is 15 residues. Trimming removed 4 bases from V and 5 bases from J, with 19 bases in between. Germline assignment: CDR1 SGDLS and CDR2 YYNGEE. As DNA, the CDR3 is TGTGCCAGCAGCCCCTACAGGGAAACCAGGGACGAGCAGTACTTC. This encodes CASSPYRETRDEQYF.

This chain uses TRBV6-1 with TRBJ2-7, with D possibly matching TRBD1 (6 bases). V lost 10 bases to trimming and J lost 0 bases, with 19 bases between them. This CDR3 has 15 amino acids. Germline-derived CDR1 and CDR2 are MNHNS and SASEGT. The CDR3 nucleotides are TGTGCCACGCGAACAGGGACAACCATCTCCTACGAGCAGTACTTC. It translates to CATRTGTTISYEQYF.

In this sample, this clone turned up once. This CDR3 reads CASSPRDRGDLEAFF. CDR3 bases: TGTGCCAGCAGCCCCCGGGACAGGGGGGATCTTGAAGCTTTCTTT. This chain links TRBV7-2 with TRBJ1-1; 11 bases fit TRBD1. CDR1 and CDR2 (germline): SGHTA, FQGNSA. This CDR3 comprises 15 residues. V lost 5 bases to trimming and J lost 7 bases; unmatched junction nucleotides: 9.

This clone has only a few counts. V usage is TRBV2 and J usage is TRBJ1-6, with 9 positions matching TRBD1. This CDR3 spans 14 amino acids. The junction had 6 bases not matched to a gene; V was cut back by 6 bases and J by 9 bases. Germline lookup yields CDR1 SNHLY and CDR2 FYNNEI. The CDR3 loop is CASSAGTGISPLHF. The DNA for the CDR3 is TGTGCCAGCAGCGCCGGGACAGGGATTTCACCCCTCCACTTT.

The J gene is TRBJ1-1, the V gene TRBV9; D is perhaps TRBD1 (6 bases). This CDR3 has 11 amino acids. Trimming stripped 7 bases from V and 8 bases from J, with 12 bases between. Looked up from germline, CDR1 is SGDLS and CDR2 is YYNGEE. The CDR3 sequence is CASGNRVEAFF. The DNA for the CDR3 is TGTGCCAGCGGGAACAGGGTGGAAGCTTTCTTT.